This TCR beta chain was retrieved from a study of blood T cell repertoires in COVID-19. Study information: The United States, Italy and Spain provided the acute and convalescent COVID-19 samples. T cells, B-cell-depleted T cells, or PBMCs provided the cDNA or gDNA that served as material.

Followed over time, Seattle patients had been enrolled while infection was active. Original handling: Estimation of nucleated cell counts was performed using reference gene primer amplification. Produced via immunoSEQ multiplex PCR; TCRdb's table is partial and in-frame only. V, J and clone size were drawn from that table, and D and trimming were deduced from the DNA. Of around 190,000 clones in the sample, less than 90% were seen once. Germline CDR1 reads SGHDT; CDR2 reads YYEEEE. J was trimmed by 4 bases and V by 4 bases; bases with no gene match: 7. This CDR3 is built from 15 residues. A remark on this clone: At the DNA level, this CDR3 is encoded by other sequences in the same sample as well.

The TCR sequence derives from a woman aged 70-85 years with COVID-19, enrolled during active disease. J is TRBJ2-5 and V is TRBV5-6, with 10 bases aligning to TRBD1. Sequences were obtained from peripheral blood. Here the CDR3 DNA reads TGTGCCAGCAGCATCCCGACAGGGGGCCCAGAGACCCAGTACTTC. Protein sequence: CASSIPTGGPETQYF.